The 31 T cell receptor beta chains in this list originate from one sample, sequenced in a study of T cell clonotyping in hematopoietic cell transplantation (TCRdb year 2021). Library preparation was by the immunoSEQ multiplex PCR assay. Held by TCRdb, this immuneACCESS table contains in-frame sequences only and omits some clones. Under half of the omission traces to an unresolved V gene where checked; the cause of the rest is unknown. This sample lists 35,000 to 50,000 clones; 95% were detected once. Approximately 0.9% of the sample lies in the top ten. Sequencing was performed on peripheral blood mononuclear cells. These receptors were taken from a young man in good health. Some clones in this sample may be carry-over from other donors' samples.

In DNA form, the CDR3 reads TGTGCCAGCTTGAGGAGGACAGTCCAAGAGACCCAGTACTTC. Protein sequence: CASLRRTVQETQYF. The V gene is TRBV21-1, the J gene TRBJ2-5; whether TRBD1, the table's D call, matches the DNA was not checked. TRBV21-1 is a pseudogene. The CDR3 is 14 amino acids.

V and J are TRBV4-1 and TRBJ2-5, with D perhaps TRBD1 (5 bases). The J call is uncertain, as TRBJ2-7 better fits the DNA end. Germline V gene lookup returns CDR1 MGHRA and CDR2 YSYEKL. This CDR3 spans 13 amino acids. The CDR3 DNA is TGCGCCAGCAGCCAAGACAAGGGGTACGAGCAGTACTTC. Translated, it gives CASSQDKGYEQYF.

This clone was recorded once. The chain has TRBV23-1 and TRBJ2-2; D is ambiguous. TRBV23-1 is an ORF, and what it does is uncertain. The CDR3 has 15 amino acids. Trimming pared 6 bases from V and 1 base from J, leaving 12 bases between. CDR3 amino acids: CASRNQTGNTGELFF. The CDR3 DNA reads TGCGCCAGCAGAAACCAGACGGGGAACACCGGGGAGCTGTTTTTT.

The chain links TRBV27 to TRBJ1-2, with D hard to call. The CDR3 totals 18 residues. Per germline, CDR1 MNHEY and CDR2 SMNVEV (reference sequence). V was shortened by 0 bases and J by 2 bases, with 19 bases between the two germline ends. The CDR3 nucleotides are TGTGCCAGCAGTTTATCAGGCGCCCTGAAGAGCCCGAACTATGGCTACACCTTC. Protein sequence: CASSLSGALKSPNYGYTF.

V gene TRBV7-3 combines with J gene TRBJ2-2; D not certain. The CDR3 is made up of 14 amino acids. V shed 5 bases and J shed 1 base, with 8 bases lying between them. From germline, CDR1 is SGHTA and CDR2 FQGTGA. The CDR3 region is CASSPQVNTGELFF. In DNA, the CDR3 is TGTGCCAGCAGCCCGCAGGTGAACACCGGGGAGCTGTTTTTT.

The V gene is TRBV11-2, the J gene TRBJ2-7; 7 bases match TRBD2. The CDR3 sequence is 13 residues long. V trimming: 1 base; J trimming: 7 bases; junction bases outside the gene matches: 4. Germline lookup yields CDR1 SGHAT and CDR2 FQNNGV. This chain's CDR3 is CASSLAWGGEQYF. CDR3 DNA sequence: TGTGCCAGCAGCTTAGCGTGGGGGGGGGAGCAGTACTTC. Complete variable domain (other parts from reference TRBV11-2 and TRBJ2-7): EAGVAQSPRYKIIEKRQSVAFWCNPISGHATLYWYQQILGQGPKLLIQFQNNGVVDDSQLPKDRFSAERLKGVDSTLKIQPAKLEDSAVYLCASSLAWGGEQYFGPGTRLTVT.

The DNA of the CDR3 is TGTGCCAGCAGTTTATCGGGTGAGGGGGAGGAAGGTAGGCCCCAGCATTTT. Amino acid sequence: CASSLSGEGEEGRPQHF. The chain carries TRBV27 and TRBJ1-5, with D possibly matching TRBD1 (6 bases). In germline, CDR1 is MNHEY, CDR2 SMNVEV (reference sequence). The V and J ends lost 0 bases and 9 bases respectively, with 21 bases between them. This CDR3 comprises 17 residues.

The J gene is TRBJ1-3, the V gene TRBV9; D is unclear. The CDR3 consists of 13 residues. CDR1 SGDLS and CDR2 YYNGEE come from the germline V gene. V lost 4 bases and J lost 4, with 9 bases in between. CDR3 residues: CASSYTEGNTIYF. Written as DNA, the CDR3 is TGTGCCAGCAGCTATACAGAGGGAAACACCATATATTTT. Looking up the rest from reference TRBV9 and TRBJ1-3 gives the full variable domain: DSGVTQTPKHLITATGQRVTLRCSPRSGDLSVYWYQQSLDQGLQFLIQYYNGEERAKGNILERFSAQQFPDLHSELNLSSLELGDSALYFCASSYTEGNTIYFGEGSWLTVV.

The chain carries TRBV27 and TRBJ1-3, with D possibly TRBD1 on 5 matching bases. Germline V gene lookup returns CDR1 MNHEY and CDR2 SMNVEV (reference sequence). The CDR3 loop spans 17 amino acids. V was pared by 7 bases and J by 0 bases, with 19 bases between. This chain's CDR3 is CASTPPGDPYSGNTIYF. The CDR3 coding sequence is TGTGCCAGCACCCCCCCGGGGGACCCTTACTCTGGAAACACCATATATTTT.

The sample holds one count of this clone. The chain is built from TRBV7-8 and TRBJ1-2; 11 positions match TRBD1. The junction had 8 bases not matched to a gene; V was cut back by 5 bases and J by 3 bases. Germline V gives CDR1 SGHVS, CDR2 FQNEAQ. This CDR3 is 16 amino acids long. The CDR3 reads CASSPWRGQGDYGYTF. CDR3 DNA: TGTGCCAGCAGCCCGTGGCGGGGACAGGGGGACTATGGCTACACCTTC.

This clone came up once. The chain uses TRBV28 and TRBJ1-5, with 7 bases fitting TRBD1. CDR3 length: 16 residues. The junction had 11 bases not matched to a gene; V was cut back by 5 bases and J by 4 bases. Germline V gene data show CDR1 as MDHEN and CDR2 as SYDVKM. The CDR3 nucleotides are TGTGCCAGCAGTCCCCACAGGGGAGGGGGGAATCAGCCCCAGCATTTT. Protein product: CASSPHRGGGNQPQHF. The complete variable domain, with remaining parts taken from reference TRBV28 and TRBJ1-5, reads DVKVTQSSRYLVKRTGEKVFLECVQDMDHENMFWYRQDPGLGLRLIYFSYDVKMKEKGDIPEGYSVSREKKERFSLILESASTNQTSMYLCASSPHRGGGNQPQHFGDGTRLSIL.

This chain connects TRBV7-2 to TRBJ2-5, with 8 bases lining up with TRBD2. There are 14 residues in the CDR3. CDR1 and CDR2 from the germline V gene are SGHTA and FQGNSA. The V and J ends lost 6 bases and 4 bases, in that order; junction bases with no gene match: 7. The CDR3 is CASRSGRSGETQYF. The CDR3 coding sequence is TGTGCCAGCAGGAGCGGGAGAAGTGGAGAGACCCAGTACTTC.

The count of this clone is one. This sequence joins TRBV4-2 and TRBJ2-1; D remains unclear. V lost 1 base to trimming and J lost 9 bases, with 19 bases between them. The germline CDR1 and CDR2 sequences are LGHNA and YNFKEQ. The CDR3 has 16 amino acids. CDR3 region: CASSQAEIAVHGEQFF. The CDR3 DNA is TGTGCCAGCAGCCAAGCGGAGATAGCAGTTCACGGTGAGCAGTTCTTC.

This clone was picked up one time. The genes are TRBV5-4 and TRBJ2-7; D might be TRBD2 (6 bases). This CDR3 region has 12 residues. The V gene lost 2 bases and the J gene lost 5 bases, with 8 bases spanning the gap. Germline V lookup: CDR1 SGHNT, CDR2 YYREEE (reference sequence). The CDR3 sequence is CASSFGGNEQYF. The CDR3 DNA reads TGTGCCAGCAGCTTCGGCGGGAACGAGCAGTACTTC.

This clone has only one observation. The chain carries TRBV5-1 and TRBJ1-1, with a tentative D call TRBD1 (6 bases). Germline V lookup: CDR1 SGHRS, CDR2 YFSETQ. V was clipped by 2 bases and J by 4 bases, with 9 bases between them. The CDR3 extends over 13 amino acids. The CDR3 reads CASSFTGTTEAFF. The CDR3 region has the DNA TGCGCCAGCAGCTTTACAGGGACCACTGAAGCTTTCTTT.

The CDR3 protein is CSVIQGPGETQYF. The CDR3 DNA is TGCAGCGTTATACAGGGGCCAGGGGAGACCCAGTACTTC. This chain joins TRBV29-1 and TRBJ2-5; 7 positions agree with TRBD1. With V trimmed by 5 bases and J by 5 bases, 8 bases remained unmatched. CDR1 SQVTM and CDR2 ANQGSEA come from the germline V gene. The CDR3 runs 13 residues.

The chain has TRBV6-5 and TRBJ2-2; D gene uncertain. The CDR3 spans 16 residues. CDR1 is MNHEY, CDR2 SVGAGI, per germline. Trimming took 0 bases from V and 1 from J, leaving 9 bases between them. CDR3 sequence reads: CASSYSIPGNTGELFF. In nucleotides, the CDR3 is TGTGCCAGCAGTTACTCGATACCTGGGAACACCGGGGAGCTGTTTTTT.

The CDR3 sequence is CASRGVGAQGAYGYTF. For the CDR3, the DNA is TGTGCCAGCAGGGGAGTTGGGGCACAGGGAGCCTATGGCTACACCTTC. The chain uses TRBV6-4 and TRBJ1-2; D is possibly TRBD1 (6 bases). Germline values: CDR1 MRHNA, CDR2 SNTAGT. Trimming cost V 6 bases and J 4 bases, with 21 bases left between them. This CDR3 contains 16 residues.

CDR3 nucleotide sequence: TGTGCCTGGAGTAGCGGAGTATACAATGAGCAGTTCTTC. Translated: CAWSSGVYNEQFF. J is TRBJ2-1 and V is TRBV30, with D possibly matching TRBD2 (5 bases). The length of the CDR3 is 13 residues. The V end was cut by 2 bases, the J end by 4 bases, with 9 bases between. The germline CDR1 and CDR2 sequences are GTSNPN and SVGIG (reference sequence). The full variable domain, in which reference TRBV30 and TRBJ2-1 provide the parts outside the CDR3, is SQTIHQWPATLVQPVGSPLSLECTVEGTSNPNLYWYRQAAGRGLQLLFYSVGIGQISSEVPQNLSASRPQDRQFILSSKKLLLSDSGFYLCAWSSGVYNEQFFGPGTRLTVL.

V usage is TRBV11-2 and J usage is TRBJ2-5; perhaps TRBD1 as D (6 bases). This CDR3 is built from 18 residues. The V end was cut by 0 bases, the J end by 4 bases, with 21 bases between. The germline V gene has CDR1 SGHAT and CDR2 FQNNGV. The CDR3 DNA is TGTGCCAGCAGCTTAGATGGGGGCCCGGGACAATTATTAGAGACCCAGTACTTC. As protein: CASSLDGGPGQLLETQYF.

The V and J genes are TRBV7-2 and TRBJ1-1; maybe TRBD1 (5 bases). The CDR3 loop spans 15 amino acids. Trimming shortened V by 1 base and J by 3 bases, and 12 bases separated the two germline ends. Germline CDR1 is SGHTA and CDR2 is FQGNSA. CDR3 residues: CASSLVRGGDTEAFF. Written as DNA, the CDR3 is TGTGCCAGCAGCTTAGTCCGGGGAGGGGACACTGAAGCTTTCTTT.

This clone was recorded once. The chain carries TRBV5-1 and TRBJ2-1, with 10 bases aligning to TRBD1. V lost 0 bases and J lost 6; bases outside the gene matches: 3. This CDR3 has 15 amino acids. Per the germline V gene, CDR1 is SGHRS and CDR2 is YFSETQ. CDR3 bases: TGCGCCAGCAGCTTGGGGGGACAGGGGCTCAATGAGCAGTTCTTC. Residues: CASSLGGQGLNEQFF.

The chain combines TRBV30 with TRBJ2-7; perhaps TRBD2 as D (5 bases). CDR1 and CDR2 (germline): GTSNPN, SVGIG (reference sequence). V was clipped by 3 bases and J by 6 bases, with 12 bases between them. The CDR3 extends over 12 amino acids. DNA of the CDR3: TGTGCCTGGAGGATGTCTAGCCGCGAGCAGTACTTC. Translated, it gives CAWRMSSREQYF.

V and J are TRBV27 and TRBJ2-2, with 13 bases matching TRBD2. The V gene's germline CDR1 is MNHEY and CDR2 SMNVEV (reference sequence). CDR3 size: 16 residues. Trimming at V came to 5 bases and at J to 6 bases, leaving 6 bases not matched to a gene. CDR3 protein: CASSPGLAGSPGELFF. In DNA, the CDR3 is TGTGCCAGCAGTCCGGGACTAGCGGGATCCCCCGGGGAGCTGTTTTTT.

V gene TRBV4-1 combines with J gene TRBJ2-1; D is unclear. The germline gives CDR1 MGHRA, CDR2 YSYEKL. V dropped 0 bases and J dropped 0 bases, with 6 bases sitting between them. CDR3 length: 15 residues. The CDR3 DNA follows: TGCGCCAGCAGCCAAGAACAGAACTCCTACAATGAGCAGTTCTTC. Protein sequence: CASSQEQNSYNEQFF.

The CDR3: CASSTMGQVRTYEQYF. The CDR3 DNA follows: TGTGCCAGTAGTACCATGGGACAGGTCCGCACCTACGAGCAGTACTTC. The chain has TRBV19 and TRBJ2-7, with 8 bases identical to TRBD1. The CDR3 runs 16 residues. V trimming: 4 bases; J trimming: 2 bases; junction bases outside the gene matches: 10. CDR1 and CDR2 (germline): LNHDA, SQIVND (reference sequence). Full variable domain (missing parts from reference TRBV19 and TRBJ2-7): DGGITQSPKYLFRKEGQNVTLSCEQNLNHDAMYWYRQDPGQGLRLIYYSQIVNDFQKGDIAEGYSVSREKKESFPLTVTSAQKNPTAFYLCASSTMGQVRTYEQYFGPGTRLTVT.

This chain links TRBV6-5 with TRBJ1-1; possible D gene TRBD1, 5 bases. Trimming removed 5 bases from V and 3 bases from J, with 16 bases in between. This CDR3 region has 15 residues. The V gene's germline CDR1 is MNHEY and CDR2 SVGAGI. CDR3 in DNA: TGTGCCAGCAGTCCATCCGGGGGGGGGTACACTGAAGCTTTCTTT. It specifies CASSPSGGGYTEAFF.

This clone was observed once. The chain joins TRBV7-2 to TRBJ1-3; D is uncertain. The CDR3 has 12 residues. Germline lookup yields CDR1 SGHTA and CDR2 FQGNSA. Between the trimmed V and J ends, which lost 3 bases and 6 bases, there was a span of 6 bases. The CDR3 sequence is CASSFSTNTIYF. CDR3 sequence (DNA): TGTGCCAGCAGCTTTTCTACAAACACCATATATTTT.

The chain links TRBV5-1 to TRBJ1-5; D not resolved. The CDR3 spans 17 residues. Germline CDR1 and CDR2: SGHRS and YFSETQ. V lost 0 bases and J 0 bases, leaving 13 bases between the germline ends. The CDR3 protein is CASSLVNHWRSNQPQHF. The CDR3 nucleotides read TGCGCCAGCAGCTTGGTTAACCACTGGCGTAGCAATCAGCCCCAGCATTTT.

The CDR3, as DNA: TGTGCCAGCAGAGGGACCTCCGAGAGCGATGAGCAGTTCTTC. It yields the protein CASRGTSESDEQFF. V gene TRBV6-6 combines with J gene TRBJ2-1; D is tentatively TRBD1 or TRBD2 (5 bases each). CDR3 size: 14 residues. Germline CDR1 reads MNHNY; CDR2 reads SVGAGI (reference sequence). The V gene lost 6 bases and the J gene lost 8 bases, with 17 bases spanning the gap.

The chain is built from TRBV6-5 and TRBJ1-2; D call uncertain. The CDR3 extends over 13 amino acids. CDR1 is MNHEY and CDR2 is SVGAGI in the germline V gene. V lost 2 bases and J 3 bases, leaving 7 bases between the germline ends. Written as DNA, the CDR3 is TGTGCCAGCAGTTACGCCCGTTACTATGGCTACACCTTC. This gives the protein CASSYARYYGYTF.